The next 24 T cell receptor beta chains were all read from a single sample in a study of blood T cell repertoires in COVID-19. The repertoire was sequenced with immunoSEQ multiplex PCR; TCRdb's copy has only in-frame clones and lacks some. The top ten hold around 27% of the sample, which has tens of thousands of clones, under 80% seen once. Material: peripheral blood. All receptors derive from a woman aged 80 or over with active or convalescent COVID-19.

The CDR3 nucleotides read TGTGCCAGCAGCGCCTTTGACAGGGGTGCTAATCAGCCCCAGCATTTT. Amino acid sequence: CASSAFDRGANQPQHF. This chain joins TRBV5-6 and TRBJ1-5; 8 positions agree with TRBD1. Germline-derived CDR1 and CDR2 are SGHDT and YYEEEE. The CDR3 totals 16 residues. Unmatched junction bases numbered 10, after V lost 4 bases and J lost 4 bases.

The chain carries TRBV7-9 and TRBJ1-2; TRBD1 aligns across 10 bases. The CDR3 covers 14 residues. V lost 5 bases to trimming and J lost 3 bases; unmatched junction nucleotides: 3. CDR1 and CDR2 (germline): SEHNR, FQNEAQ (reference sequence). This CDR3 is CASSQDRGYYGYTF. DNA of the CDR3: TGTGCCAGCAGCCAGGACAGGGGGTACTATGGCTACACCTTC.

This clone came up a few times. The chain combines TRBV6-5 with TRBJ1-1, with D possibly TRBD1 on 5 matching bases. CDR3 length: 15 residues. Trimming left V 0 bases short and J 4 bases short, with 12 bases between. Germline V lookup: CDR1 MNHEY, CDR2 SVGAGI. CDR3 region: CASSYSRGLSTEAFF. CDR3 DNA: TGTGCCAGCAGTTACTCCCGGGGACTTAGCACTGAAGCTTTCTTT.

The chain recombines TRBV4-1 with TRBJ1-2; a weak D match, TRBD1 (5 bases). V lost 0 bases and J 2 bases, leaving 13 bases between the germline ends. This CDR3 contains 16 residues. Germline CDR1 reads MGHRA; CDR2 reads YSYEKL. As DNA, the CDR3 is TGCGCCAGCAGCCAAGAGTCAGGGCTAACCAACTATGGCTACACCTTC. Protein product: CASSQESGLTNYGYTF.

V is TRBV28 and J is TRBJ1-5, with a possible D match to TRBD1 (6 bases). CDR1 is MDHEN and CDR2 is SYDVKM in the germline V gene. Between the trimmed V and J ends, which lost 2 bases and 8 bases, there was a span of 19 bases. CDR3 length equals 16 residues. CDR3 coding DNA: TGTGCCAGCAGTTTAGAGGGAGTCGGGGGGCCAAAGCCCCAGCATTTT. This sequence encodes CASSLEGVGGPKPQHF.

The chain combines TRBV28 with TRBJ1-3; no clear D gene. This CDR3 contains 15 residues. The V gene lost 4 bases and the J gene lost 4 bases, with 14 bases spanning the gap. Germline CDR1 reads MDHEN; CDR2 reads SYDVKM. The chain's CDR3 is CASSSLSGSGNTIYF. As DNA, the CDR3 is TGTGCCAGCAGTTCCCTGTCGGGGTCCGGAAACACCATATATTTT.

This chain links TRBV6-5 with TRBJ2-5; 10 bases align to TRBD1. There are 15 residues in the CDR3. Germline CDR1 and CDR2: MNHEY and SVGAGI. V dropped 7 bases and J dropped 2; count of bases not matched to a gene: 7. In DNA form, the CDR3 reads TGTGCCAGCAACGGGGACAGGGGATATCAAGAGACCCAGTACTTC. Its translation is CASNGDRGYQETQYF.

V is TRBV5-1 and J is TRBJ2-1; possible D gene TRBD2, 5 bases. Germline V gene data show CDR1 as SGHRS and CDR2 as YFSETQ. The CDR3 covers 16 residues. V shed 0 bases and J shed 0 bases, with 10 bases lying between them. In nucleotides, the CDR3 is TGCGCCAGCAGCTTGGGGACTCTTAGCTCCTACAATGAGCAGTTCTTC. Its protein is CASSLGTLSSYNEQFF.

This CDR3 reads CSASTDVNYGYTF. DNA of the CDR3: TGCAGTGCTAGTACAGATGTAAACTATGGCTACACCTTC. The rearrangement links TRBV20-1 to TRBJ1-2; D is undetermined. Trimming shortened V by 3 bases and J by 2 bases, and 10 bases separated the two germline ends. Looked up from germline, CDR1 is DFQATT and CDR2 is SNEGSKA (reference sequence). The CDR3 is 13 residues long.

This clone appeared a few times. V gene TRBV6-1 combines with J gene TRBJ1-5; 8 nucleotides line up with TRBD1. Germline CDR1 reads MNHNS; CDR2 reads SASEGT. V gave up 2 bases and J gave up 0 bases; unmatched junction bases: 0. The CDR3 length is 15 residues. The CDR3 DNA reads TGTGCCAGCAGTGAACAGGGGGCTAGCAATCAGCCCCAGCATTTT. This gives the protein CASSEQGASNQPQHF.

The chain's CDR3 is CASSLPGPSYGYTF. For the CDR3, the DNA is TGTGCCAGCAGTTTGCCAGGCCCGTCCTATGGCTACACCTTC. V is TRBV28 and J is TRBJ1-2; no clear D gene. Per germline, CDR1 MDHEN and CDR2 SYDVKM. This CDR3 spans 14 amino acids. The V end was cut by 3 bases, the J end by 4 bases, with 12 bases between.

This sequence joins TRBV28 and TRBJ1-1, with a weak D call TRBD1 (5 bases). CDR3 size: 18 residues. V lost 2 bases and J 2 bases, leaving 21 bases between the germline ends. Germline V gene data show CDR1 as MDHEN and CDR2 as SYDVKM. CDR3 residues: CASSLARVSGVGNTEAFF. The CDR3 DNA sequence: TGTGCCAGCAGTTTAGCCAGGGTGTCGGGGGTTGGTAACACTGAAGCTTTCTTT.

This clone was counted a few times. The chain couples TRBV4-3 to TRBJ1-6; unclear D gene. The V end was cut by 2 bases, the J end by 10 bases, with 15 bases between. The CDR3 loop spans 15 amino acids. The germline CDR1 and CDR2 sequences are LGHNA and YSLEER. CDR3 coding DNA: TGCGCCAGCAGCCAAAACCTCAATCCCGGGTCACCCCTCCACTTT. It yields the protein CASSQNLNPGSPLHF.

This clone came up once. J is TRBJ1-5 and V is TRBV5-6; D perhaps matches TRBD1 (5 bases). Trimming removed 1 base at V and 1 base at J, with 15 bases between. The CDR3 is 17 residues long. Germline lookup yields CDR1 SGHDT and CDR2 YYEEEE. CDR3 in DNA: TGTGCCAGCAGCTTGACGGAAGGGCAGGGAAGCAATCAGCCCCAGCATTTT. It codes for CASSLTEGQGSNQPQHF. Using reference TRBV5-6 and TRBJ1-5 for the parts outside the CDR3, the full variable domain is DAGVTQSPTHLIKTRGQQVTLRCSPKSGHDTVSWYQQALGQGPQFIFQYYEEEERQRGNFPDRFSGHQFPNYSSELNVNALLLGDSALYLCASSLTEGQGSNQPQHFGDGTRLSIL.

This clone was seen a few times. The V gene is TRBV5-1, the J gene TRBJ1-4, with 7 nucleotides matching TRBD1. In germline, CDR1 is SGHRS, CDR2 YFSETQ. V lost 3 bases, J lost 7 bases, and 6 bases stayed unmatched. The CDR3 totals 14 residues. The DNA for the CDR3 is TGCGCCAGCAGCTCGGACCCAGGGGGTGAAAAACTGTTTTTT. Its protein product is CASSSDPGGEKLFF.

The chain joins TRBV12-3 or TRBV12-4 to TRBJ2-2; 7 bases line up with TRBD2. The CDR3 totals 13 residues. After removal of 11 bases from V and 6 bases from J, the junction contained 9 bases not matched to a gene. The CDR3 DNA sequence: TGTGCCTGGGGGGACTATTCCGCCGGGGAGCTGTTTTTT. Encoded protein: CAWGDYSAGELFF.

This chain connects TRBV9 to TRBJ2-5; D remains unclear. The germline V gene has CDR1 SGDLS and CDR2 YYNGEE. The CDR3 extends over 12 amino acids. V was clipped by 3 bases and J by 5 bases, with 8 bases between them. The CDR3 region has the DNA TGTGCCAGCAGCGCCCCCCGGGAGACCCAGTACTTC. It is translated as CASSAPRETQYF. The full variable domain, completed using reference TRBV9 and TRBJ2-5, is DSGVTQTPKHLITATGQRVTLRCSPRSGDLSVYWYQQSLDQGLQFLIQYYNGEERAKGNILERFSAQQFPDLHSELNLSSLELGDSALYFCASSAPRETQYFGPGTRLLVL.

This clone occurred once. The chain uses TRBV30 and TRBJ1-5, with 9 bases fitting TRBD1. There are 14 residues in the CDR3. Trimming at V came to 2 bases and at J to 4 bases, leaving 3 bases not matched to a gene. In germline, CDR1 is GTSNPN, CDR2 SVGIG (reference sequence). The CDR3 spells CAWSSGTGNQPQHF. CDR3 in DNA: TGTGCCTGGAGTTCCGGGACAGGGAATCAGCCCCAGCATTTT. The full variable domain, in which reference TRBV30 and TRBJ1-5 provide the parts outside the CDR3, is SQTIHQWPATLVQPVGSPLSLECTVEGTSNPNLYWYRQAAGRGLQLLFYSVGIGQISSEVPQNLSASRPQDRQFILSSKKLLLSDSGFYLCAWSSGTGNQPQHFGDGTRLSIL.

As DNA, the CDR3 is TGCGCCAGCAGCTTGGTTCAGGGCGGCAGCACAGATACGCAGTATTTT. This codes for CASSLVQGGSTDTQYF. The rearrangement uses TRBV5-1 and TRBJ2-3; maybe TRBD1 (5 bases). CDR1 and CDR2 from the germline V gene are SGHRS and YFSETQ. This CDR3 region has 16 residues. V was pared by 0 bases and J by 0 bases, with 11 bases between.

In DNA form, the CDR3 reads TGTGCCAGCAGTTTAAGAGGGCTCGATGGCTACACCTTC. Encoded protein: CASSLRGLDGYTF. The chain combines TRBV27 with TRBJ1-2; no clear D. CDR3 length: 13 amino acids. Per the germline V gene, CDR1 is MNHEY and CDR2 is SMNVEV (reference sequence). The V and J ends lost 2 bases and 6 bases respectively, with 10 bases between them.

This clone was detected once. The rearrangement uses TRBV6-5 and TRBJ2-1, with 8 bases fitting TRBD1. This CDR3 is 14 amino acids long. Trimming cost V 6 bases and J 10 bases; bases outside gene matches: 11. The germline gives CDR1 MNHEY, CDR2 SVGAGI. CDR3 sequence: CASRKNGQGLEQFF. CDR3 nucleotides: TGTGCCAGCAGGAAAAACGGACAGGGATTGGAGCAGTTCTTC.

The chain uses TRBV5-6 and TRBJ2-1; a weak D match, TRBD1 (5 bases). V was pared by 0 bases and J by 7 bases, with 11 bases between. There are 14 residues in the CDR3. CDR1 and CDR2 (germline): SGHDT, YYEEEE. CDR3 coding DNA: TGTGCCAGCAGCTTGGTTCAGGGTAAAAATGAGCAGTTCTTC. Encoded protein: CASSLVQGKNEQFF.

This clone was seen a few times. CDR3 protein: CASSYGHFSYNSPLHF. The CDR3 nucleotides read TGTGCCAGCAGCTACGGACACTTCTCCTATAATTCACCCCTCCACTTT. The chain is built from TRBV7-2 and TRBJ1-6, with a weak D call TRBD1 (5 bases). CDR1 and CDR2 from the germline V gene are SGHTA and FQGNSA. The CDR3 spans 16 residues. V lost 4 bases and J lost 0, with 10 bases in between.

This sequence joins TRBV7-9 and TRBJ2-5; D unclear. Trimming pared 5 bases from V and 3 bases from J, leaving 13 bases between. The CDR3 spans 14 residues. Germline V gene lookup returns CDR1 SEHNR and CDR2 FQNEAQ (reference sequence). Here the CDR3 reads CASSPTGGEETQYF. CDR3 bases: TGTGCCAGCAGCCCCACTGGCGGAGAAGAGACCCAGTACTTC.